This passage covers 13 T cell receptor beta chains from one sample sequenced in a study of blood T cell repertoires in COVID-19. Sequencing used immunoSEQ multiplex PCR; TCRdb keeps in-frame clones, though not all of them. Of 450,000 or so clones listed, 75% to 90% are singletons. Sample: peripheral blood. The receptors were gathered from a young man with COVID-19, enrolled during active disease.

V and J are TRBV28 and TRBJ2-7; TRBD2 might be the D (5 bases). Trimming pared 6 bases from V and 7 bases from J, leaving 25 bases between. CDR1 is MDHEN, CDR2 SYDVKM, per germline. CDR3 length: 16 residues. CDR3 in DNA: TGTGCCAGCAGAAATAAGCGGATTAGGATTTCTGATGAGCAGTACTTC. Protein sequence: CASRNKRIRISDEQYF.

The chain employs TRBV29-1 and TRBJ2-1, with D unresolved. Germline V gives CDR1 SQVTM, CDR2 ANQGSEA. Trimming left V 1 base short and J 10 bases short, with 8 bases between. The CDR3 has 11 residues. For the CDR3, the DNA is TGCAGCGTTGAAGCCTCTTTAGAGCAGTTCTTC. Its protein is CSVEASLEQFF.

The CDR3 spells CASSDGRWDRAGEQYF. The CDR3 region has the DNA TGTGCCAGCAGTGACGGTCGCTGGGACAGGGCGGGCGAGCAGTACTTC. The gene calls are TRBV6-1 and TRBJ2-7; TRBD1 matches at 9 bases. Per the germline V gene, CDR1 is MNHNS and CDR2 is SASEGT. The CDR3 has 16 amino acids. The trim removed 3 bases at V and 6 bases at J, leaving 12 bases unmatched.

This sequence joins TRBV6-1 and TRBJ1-5; no clear D. The CDR3 has 15 residues. The V end lost 1 base, the J end lost 9 bases, and 16 bases lay between the germline ends. Germline V gene lookup returns CDR1 MNHNS and CDR2 SASEGT. The CDR3 nucleotides read TGTGCCAGCAGTGAAGAGGCGGCAGCCGGGATGCCCCAGCATTTT. Translated: CASSEEAAAGMPQHF.

CDR3 amino acids: CASSEAIVSGANVLTF. The CDR3 DNA reads TGCGCCAGCAGTGAGGCGATAGTCTCTGGGGCCAACGTCCTGACTTTC. The chain combines TRBV10-2 with TRBJ2-6; D remains ambiguous. Per germline, CDR1 WSHSY and CDR2 SAAADI. Deletions cut 2 bases from V and 0 bases from J, with 8 bases between. This CDR3 region has 16 residues.

The chain joins TRBV25-1 to TRBJ2-7; weak D call: TRBD2 (6 bases). The V end was cut by 1 base, the J end by 2 bases, with 18 bases between. The CDR3 runs 17 residues. The germline gives CDR1 MGHDK, CDR2 SYGVNS. The CDR3 DNA reads TGTGCCAGCAGTGAATCTGGCGGGAATACGCGGCCCTACGAGCAGTACTTC. This codes for CASSESGGNTRPYEQYF.

The chain has TRBV5-1 and TRBJ1-3, with D perhaps TRBD1 (6 bases). Germline CDR1 and CDR2: SGHRS and YFSETQ. The CDR3 runs 15 residues. V was trimmed by 3 bases and J by 0 bases, leaving 10 bases between them. CDR3 in DNA: TGCGCCAGCAGCTCGCAGGGGATCTCTGGAAACACCATATATTTT. Its protein is CASSSQGISGNTIYF.

The J gene is TRBJ1-1, the V gene TRBV30; TRBD1 agrees at 8 bases. The V gene end was trimmed by 3 bases and the J gene end by 4 bases; junction bases not matched to a gene: 10. This CDR3 is 15 amino acids long. Germline lookup yields CDR1 GTSNPN and CDR2 SVGIG (reference sequence). Here the CDR3 reads CAWRRGGQVGTEAFF. In DNA, the CDR3 is TGTGCCTGGAGGAGGGGGGGACAGGTTGGCACTGAAGCTTTCTTT.

The count of this clone is one. The genes are TRBV11-2 and TRBJ2-7; TRBD1 agrees at 9 bases. Germline CDR1 SGHAT, CDR2 FQNNGV. The CDR3 is 13 amino acids. V dropped 5 bases and J dropped 6; count of bases not matched to a gene: 5. The CDR3 is CASSRQGGREQYF. The CDR3 nucleotides are TGTGCCAGCAGCCGACAGGGGGGGCGCGAGCAGTACTTC.

The chain has TRBV9 and TRBJ2-5; TRBD2 is a possible D gene (6 bases). CDR3 length: 15 residues. Germline V gene sequence: CDR1 SGDLS, CDR2 YYNGEE. With 3 bases removed from V and 1 base from J, the gap between germline ends came to 13 bases. The CDR3 reads CASSGRPGAQETQYF. The CDR3 coding sequence is TGTGCCAGCAGCGGAAGACCGGGAGCCCAAGAGACCCAGTACTTC.

This chain uses TRBV29-1 with TRBJ1-1; D uncertain. Germline loops: CDR1 SQVTM, CDR2 ANQGSEA. The length of the CDR3 is 15 residues. Trimming took off 7 bases at V and 2 bases at J, with 20 bases between the two ends. The CDR3 nucleotides are TGCAGCGGCCTTACCCCGGGAGATGCAAACACTGAAGCTTTCTTT. Amino acid sequence: CSGLTPGDANTEAFF.

This chain links TRBV10-2 with TRBJ2-1, with TRBD2 matching over 7 bases. J was trimmed by 2 bases and V by 9 bases; bases with no gene match: 1. The CDR3 totals 12 residues. Germline V gene sequence: CDR1 WSHSY, CDR2 SAAADI. The DNA for the CDR3 is TGCGCCAGTGCGGGGGCCTACAATGAGCAGTTCTTC. Amino acids: CASAGAYNEQFF.

This clone was detected a few times. This chain connects TRBV6-5 to TRBJ1-6, with D unresolved. CDR1 and CDR2 (germline): MNHEY, SVGAGI. Trimming removed 0 bases at V and 7 bases at J, with 13 bases between. The CDR3 is 16 residues long. CDR3 sequence (DNA): TGTGCCAGCAGTTACTCTACACATCAGCGCAATTCACCCCTCCACTTT. Residues: CASSYSTHQRNSPLHF.